These 21 T cell receptor beta chains share one sample of origin, sequenced in a study of blood T cell repertoires in COVID-19. TCRdb's copy holds only in-frame clones and misses some; the assay was immunoSEQ multiplex PCR. The sample carries fewer than 85,000 clones, 75% to 85% recorded once. The sequencing sample was made of peripheral blood. Every receptor here comes from a woman aged 60-70 years with acute or convalescent COVID-19.

The chain uses TRBV18 and TRBJ1-3, with D uncertain. The germline V and J ends were trimmed by 0 bases and 0 bases, with 12 bases remaining between them. The germline V gene encodes CDR1 KGHSH and CDR2 LQKENI. This CDR3 has 17 residues. CDR3 sequence reads: CASSPPTSQSSGNTIYF. The CDR3 region has the DNA TGTGCCAGCTCACCACCTACATCACAGAGCTCTGGAAACACCATATATTTT.

This rearrangement joins TRBV7-6 to TRBJ2-1; TRBD2 is a possible D gene (6 bases). V lost 1 base to trimming and J lost 2 bases, with 9 bases between them. Germline V lookup: CDR1 SGHVS, CDR2 FNYEAQ. CDR3 length: 15 amino acids. CDR3: CASSLVWGAYNEQFF. Here the CDR3 DNA reads TGTGCCAGCAGCTTAGTCTGGGGGGCCTACAATGAGCAGTTCTTC. The whole variable domain, remainder taken from reference TRBV7-6 and TRBJ2-1, is GAGVSQSPRYKVTKRGQDVALRCDPISGHVSLYWYRQALGQGPEFLTYFNYEAQQDKSGLPNDRFSAERPEGSISTLTIQRTEQRDSAMYRCASSLVWGAYNEQFFGPGTRLTVL.

The V and J genes are TRBV5-1 and TRBJ2-7; weak D call: TRBD2 (5 bases). With 4 bases removed from V and 5 bases from J, the gap between germline ends came to 13 bases. Germline values: CDR1 SGHRS, CDR2 YFSETQ. The length of the CDR3 is 13 residues. The CDR3 DNA sequence: TGCGCCAGCAGCCCCGGTCGGGGTGACGAGCAGTACTTC. Encoded protein: CASSPGRGDEQYF.

This clone was detected once. The chain uses TRBV6-5 and TRBJ2-7; TRBD2 matches 10 bases. CDR1 is MNHEY and CDR2 is SVGAGI in the germline V gene. CDR3 size: 16 residues. The V and J ends lost 0 bases and 4 bases, in that order; junction bases with no gene match: 6. CDR3 DNA: TGTGCCAGCAGTTACTCTTCTAGCGGGGGAGTTTACGAGCAGTACTTC. Amino acid sequence: CASSYSSSGGVYEQYF.

This chain uses TRBV5-6 with TRBJ2-2; TRBD1 might be the D (6 bases). Germline CDR1 reads SGHDT; CDR2 reads YYEEEE. Trimming left V 4 bases short and J 2 bases short, with 12 bases between. The CDR3 runs to 15 residues. CDR3 in amino acids: CASSPRTANTGELFF. The CDR3 coding sequence is TGTGCCAGCAGCCCTCGGACAGCTAACACCGGGGAGCTGTTTTTT.

The chain joins TRBV3-1 (or the pseudogene TRBV3-2) to TRBJ1-2; D uncertain. The CDR3 totals 15 residues. With 3 bases removed from V and 8 bases from J, the gap between germline ends came to 19 bases. Per germline, CDR1 LGHDT and CDR2 YNNKEL (reference sequence). CDR3 sequence: CASSHSAGGSIGYTF. The CDR3, as DNA: TGTGCCAGCAGCCATTCCGCGGGAGGGAGTATCGGCTACACCTTC.

The rearrangement joins TRBV7-2 to TRBJ1-2, with 8 bases lining up with TRBD1. The length of the CDR3 is 15 residues. Germline V lookup: CDR1 SGHTA, CDR2 FQGNSA. J was trimmed by 3 bases and V by 6 bases; bases with no gene match: 9. The CDR3 spells CASSRQGRIDYGYTF. CDR3 bases: TGTGCCAGCAGTAGACAGGGGAGGATTGACTATGGCTACACCTTC.

The rearrangement links TRBV6-1 to TRBJ1-1; 7 bases line up with TRBD1. Unmatched junction bases numbered 0, after V lost 1 base and J lost 1 base. This CDR3 comprises 14 residues. Germline V gives CDR1 MNHNS, CDR2 SASEGT. Here the CDR3 reads CASSEGTGNTEAFF. As DNA, the CDR3 is TGTGCCAGCAGTGAAGGGACAGGGAACACTGAAGCTTTCTTT.

The rearrangement uses TRBV18 and TRBJ1-5, with TRBD1 matching over 9 bases. Germline V CDR1 and CDR2: KGHSH, LQKENI. The CDR3 spans 17 residues. V lost 2 bases and J lost 4; bases outside the gene matches: 9. The DNA for the CDR3 is TGTGCCAGCTCACCAGGACAGGGGTCCTCTTTAAATCAGCCCCAGCATTTT. Residues: CASSPGQGSSLNQPQHF.

The rearrangement links TRBV19 to TRBJ1-6; TRBD1 might be the D (5 bases). Per germline, CDR1 LNHDA and CDR2 SQIVND (reference sequence). The CDR3 has 13 amino acids. V shed 5 bases and J shed 12 bases, with 14 bases lying between them. CDR3 amino acids: CASSSGLGLPLHF. The CDR3 region has the DNA TGTGCCAGTAGTTCTGGCCTGGGACTACCCCTCCACTTT.

The chain employs TRBV5-6 and TRBJ2-2; D remains ambiguous. Trimming shortened V by 0 bases and J by 5 bases, and 11 bases separated the two germline ends. The CDR3 is 15 amino acids. Germline CDR1 and CDR2: SGHDT and YYEEEE. CDR3 amino acids: CASSLEPGGTGELFF. As DNA, the CDR3 is TGTGCCAGCAGCTTGGAACCTGGCGGAACCGGGGAGCTGTTTTTT.

This chain uses TRBV15 with TRBJ1-1; D is perhaps TRBD1 (6 bases). With 1 base removed from V and 1 base from J, the gap between germline ends came to 10 bases. Germline values: CDR1 LNHNV, CDR2 YYDKDF (reference sequence). The CDR3 runs to 15 residues. The CDR3 DNA reads as TGTGCCACCAGCAGAGCCCTGGACAGGAACACTGAAGCTTTCTTT. This codes for CATSRALDRNTEAFF.

This clone has a count of ten or more. The chain recombines TRBV18 with TRBJ2-1, with 8 nucleotides matching TRBD1. The CDR3 contains 15 residues. Germline loops: CDR1 KGHSH, CDR2 LQKENI. V lost 5 bases to trimming and J lost 4 bases; unmatched junction nucleotides: 7. CDR3 DNA: TGTGCCAGCTCAATCGGGACAGGAGTGTACAATGAGCAGTTCTTC. This encodes CASSIGTGVYNEQFF.

The chain is built from TRBV7-2 and TRBJ2-5; maybe TRBD1 (6 bases). The CDR3 has 13 amino acids. Trimming stripped 4 bases from V and 5 bases from J, with 11 bases between. Germline CDR1 is SGHTA and CDR2 is FQGNSA. The CDR3 spells CASSWGQSETQYF. For the CDR3, the DNA is TGTGCCAGCAGCTGGGGGCAAAGCGAGACCCAGTACTTC.

V gene TRBV15 combines with J gene TRBJ1-2; no firm D call. Germline loops: CDR1 LNHNV, CDR2 YYDKDF (reference sequence). V was pared by 5 bases and J by 2 bases, with 9 bases between. The CDR3 length is 13 residues. CDR3: CATSSGLNYGYTF. In nucleotides, the CDR3 is TGTGCCACCAGCTCCGGACTGAACTATGGCTACACCTTC.

The chain recombines TRBV30 with TRBJ2-1; 8 bases fit TRBD1. The CDR3 has 18 residues. The junction had 14 bases not matched to a gene; V was cut back by 0 bases and J by 4 bases. CDR1 and CDR2 from the germline V gene are GTSNPN and SVGIG (reference sequence). CDR3 region: CAWSVRSFGTGAYNEQFF. CDR3 in DNA: TGTGCCTGGAGTGTACGGTCATTCGGGACAGGCGCGTACAATGAGCAGTTCTTC.

The chain carries TRBV19 and TRBJ1-5, with D possibly TRBD1 on 6 matching bases. V was clipped by 3 bases and J by 3 bases, with 9 bases between them. CDR1 is LNHDA and CDR2 is SQIVND in the germline V gene (reference sequence). CDR3 length: 14 amino acids. The CDR3, as DNA: TGTGCCAGTAGTATGGACAGTACCAATCAGCCCCAGCATTTT. Protein sequence: CASSMDSTNQPQHF.

The chain has TRBV10-3 and TRBJ2-3, with D unresolved. In germline, CDR1 is ENHRY, CDR2 SYGVKD. This CDR3 is built from 11 residues. V was clipped by 3 bases and J by 6 bases, with 4 bases between them. CDR3 sequence reads: CAISDPDTQYF. The CDR3 DNA follows: TGTGCCATCAGTGATCCGGATACGCAGTATTTT.

The genes are TRBV5-1 and TRBJ1-1, with a tentative D call TRBD1 (6 bases). Between the trimmed V and J ends, which lost 0 bases and 4 bases, there was a span of 10 bases. CDR3 length equals 14 residues. Germline V lookup: CDR1 SGHRS, CDR2 YFSETQ. DNA of the CDR3: TGCGCCAGCAGCTTGGAGAACAGGGCCACTGAAGCTTTCTTT. Protein sequence: CASSLENRATEAFF.

On this clone: Other DNA sequences from this sample encode an identical CDR3 as well. V is TRBV20-1 and J is TRBJ1-4; 7 positions agree with TRBD1. The CDR3 extends over 11 amino acids. With V trimmed by 3 bases and J by 8 bases, 0 bases remained unmatched. Germline CDR1 DFQATT, CDR2 SNEGSKA (reference sequence). CDR3 in DNA: TGCAGTGCTAGGGGACAGGAAAAACTGTTTTTT. Residues: CSARGQEKLFF.

The chain links TRBV5-5 to TRBJ2-3; 8 nucleotides match TRBD2. The CDR3 extends over 16 amino acids. J was trimmed by 0 bases and V by 4 bases; bases with no gene match: 7. The germline V gene has CDR1 SGHKS and CDR2 YYEKEE (reference sequence). As DNA, the CDR3 is TGTGCCAGCAGCCCCGGGGGGGCCGCTAGCACAGATACGCAGTATTTT. Protein product: CASSPGGAASTDTQYF.